One sample yielded the 27 T cell receptor beta chains listed below, sequenced in a study of blood T cell repertoires in COVID-19. Method: immunoSEQ multiplex PCR; TCRdb's copy keeps in-frame clones and lacks some. The sample contains 200,000 to 300,000 clones, over 90% of which appear only once. The material sequenced was peripheral blood. Every receptor here comes from a man aged 25 to 45 with COVID-19, enrolled during active disease.

The chain recombines TRBV3-1 (or the pseudogene TRBV3-2) with TRBJ2-1, with D tentatively TRBD2 (6 bases). The germline V gene encodes CDR1 LGHDT and CDR2 YNNKEL (reference sequence). V was clipped by 2 bases and J by 2 bases, with 13 bases between them. CDR3 length: 16 residues. The CDR3: CASSQPGTAAYNEQFF. The CDR3 bases are TGTGCCAGCAGCCAACCCGGGACTGCGGCCTACAATGAGCAGTTCTTC.

The chain is built from TRBV6-5 and TRBJ1-2, with D perhaps matching TRBD1 (5 bases). The V gene's germline CDR1 is MNHEY and CDR2 SVGAGI. The CDR3 has 12 amino acids. V was pared by 8 bases and J by 4 bases, with 11 bases between. In DNA form, the CDR3 reads TGTGCCAGCGGCGACAGATTCTATGGCTACACCTTC. Protein product: CASGDRFYGYTF.

The genes are TRBV4-1 and TRBJ2-5; 13 positions match TRBD2. Losses at the gene ends were 4 bases for V and 2 bases for J; bases not matched to a gene: 1. Germline V lookup: CDR1 MGHRA, CDR2 YSYEKL. The CDR3 length is 15 residues. The CDR3 DNA sequence: TGCGCCAGCAGCCCGACTAGCGGGGGGCAAGAGACCCAGTACTTC. Translation gives CASSPTSGGQETQYF.

V is TRBV10-2 and J is TRBJ2-5; 10 bases fit TRBD2. Germline assignment: CDR1 WSHSY and CDR2 SAAADI. The CDR3 extends over 17 amino acids. V gave up 3 bases and J gave up 5 bases; unmatched junction bases: 12. CDR3 bases: TGCGCCAGCAGTGATAACTCAAAGCGGGGGGGCATTGAGACCCAGTACTTC. The encoded protein is CASSDNSKRGGIETQYF.

This clone appeared once. J is TRBJ2-5 and V is TRBV5-6, with 7 bases matching TRBD2. Looked up from germline, CDR1 is SGHDT and CDR2 is YYEEEE. CDR3 length: 15 residues. Trimming took 2 bases from V and 4 from J; bases not matched to a gene: 8. The CDR3 DNA sequence: TGTGCCAGCAGCTTCCCAGGGAGGGACGGAGAGACCCAGTACTTC. Its protein is CASSFPGRDGETQYF.

This clone has just a few counts. This chain links TRBV19 with TRBJ2-7, with 8 bases that match TRBD1. J was trimmed by 5 bases and V by 1 base; bases with no gene match: 4. Germline CDR1 is LNHDA and CDR2 is SQIVND (reference sequence). The CDR3 extends over 14 amino acids. CDR3 bases: TGTGCCAGTAGTATAGGGACAGGGATTAACGAGCAGTACTTC. This translates into CASSIGTGINEQYF.

This chain links TRBV7-9 with TRBJ1-6; 8 bases are a match to TRBD1. V shed 5 bases, J shed 9 bases, and the junction held 9 bases outside the gene matches. This CDR3 contains 15 residues. CDR1 SEHNR and CDR2 FQNEAQ come from the germline V gene (reference sequence). The chain's CDR3 is CASSLGQGAFSPLHF. CDR3 nucleotide sequence: TGTGCCAGCAGCCTCGGTCAGGGGGCTTTTTCACCCCTCCACTTT.

The gene calls are TRBV9 and TRBJ1-2, with 7 bases matching TRBD1. The CDR3 has 16 amino acids. J gave up 0 bases and V 4 bases, and 9 bases lay outside the gene matches. Germline V lookup: CDR1 SGDLS, CDR2 YYNGEE. CDR3 protein: CASSPAGQATNYGYTF. The DNA of the CDR3 is TGTGCCAGCAGCCCCGCCGGACAGGCGACTAACTATGGCTACACCTTC. The full variable domain, its missing parts supplied by reference TRBV9 and TRBJ1-2, is DSGVTQTPKHLITATGQRVTLRCSPRSGDLSVYWYQQSLDQGLQFLIQYYNGEERAKGNILERFSAQQFPDLHSELNLSSLELGDSALYFCASSPAGQATNYGYTFGSGTRLTVV.

The rearrangement joins TRBV9 to TRBJ2-7, with 7 bases lining up with TRBD2. The junction had 4 bases not matched to a gene; V was cut back by 4 bases and J by 0 bases. The CDR3 is 14 amino acids. CDR1 is SGDLS and CDR2 is YYNGEE in the germline V gene. CDR3 residues: CASSLRDYSYEQYF. The CDR3 DNA sequence: TGTGCCAGCAGCCTCCGGGACTACTCCTACGAGCAGTACTTC.

The genes are TRBV19 and TRBJ1-2; unclear D gene. The germline V and J ends were trimmed by 9 bases and 2 bases, with 13 bases remaining between them. This CDR3 has 13 amino acids. CDR1 is LNHDA and CDR2 is SQIVND in the germline V gene (reference sequence). The DNA of the CDR3 is TGTGCCAGCCATTCAGGTTTCAACTATGGCTACACCTTC. Its protein is CASHSGFNYGYTF.

This chain joins TRBV19 and TRBJ1-5; TRBD1 agrees at 7 bases. Germline CDR1 and CDR2: LNHDA and SQIVND (reference sequence). V lost 7 bases, J lost 6 bases, and 12 bases stayed unmatched. CDR3 size: 15 residues. The CDR3 region has the DNA TGTGCCAGTACCCCGGACAGGACCTTTCCTCAGCCCCAGCATTTT. It codes for CASTPDRTFPQPQHF.

The gene calls are TRBV30 and TRBJ2-7; TRBD2 agrees at 9 bases. The J segment lost 0 bases and the V segment lost 2 bases, leaving 14 bases of the junction unmatched. The germline gives CDR1 GTSNPN, CDR2 SVGIG (reference sequence). The length of the CDR3 is 18 residues. CDR3: CAWSHLGGTSMSSYEQYF. In nucleotides, the CDR3 is TGTGCCTGGAGTCACCTTGGAGGGACTAGCATGAGCTCCTACGAGCAGTACTTC.

The chain is built from TRBV1 and TRBJ2-2; the table's D call TRBD2 went unverified against the DNA. TRBV1 counts as a pseudogene. The CDR3 consists of 20 residues. Here the CDR3 reads CTSSQVPSGGPTPNTGELFF. The CDR3, as DNA: TGCACCAGCAGCCAAGTCCCTAGCGGGGGGCCCACCCCGAACACCGGGGAGCTGTTTTTT.

This clone was seen more than once but under ten times. The rearrangement links TRBV5-1 to TRBJ1-2; tentatively, D is TRBD1 (5 bases). CDR1 is SGHRS, CDR2 YFSETQ, per germline. The V end was cut by 4 bases, the J end by 4 bases, with 11 bases between. The CDR3 runs to 13 residues. CDR3 residues: CASSRDSAYGYTF. In DNA form, the CDR3 reads TGCGCCAGCAGCCGAGACAGTGCCTATGGCTACACCTTC.

This chain links TRBV9 with TRBJ2-5; D perhaps matches TRBD2 (7 bases). Germline CDR1 SGDLS, CDR2 YYNGEE. V lost 0 bases and J lost 1, with 10 bases in between. The CDR3 loop spans 15 amino acids. CDR3 sequence: CASSVGGGGQETQYF. The DNA for the CDR3 is TGTGCCAGCAGCGTAGGAGGGGGGGGCCAAGAGACCCAGTACTTC.

The chain carries TRBV9 and TRBJ2-2, with TRBD1 matching 7 bases. Losses at the gene ends were 0 bases for V and 4 bases for J; bases not matched to a gene: 6. The CDR3 is 16 residues long. In germline, CDR1 is SGDLS, CDR2 YYNGEE. CDR3 loop: CASSVDSRQGTGELFF. The DNA for the CDR3 is TGTGCCAGCAGCGTAGATTCCAGACAGGGCACCGGGGAGCTGTTTTTT.

The chain joins TRBV6-1 to TRBJ1-2; TRBD1 is a possible D gene (6 bases). Germline lookup yields CDR1 MNHNS and CDR2 SASEGT. The CDR3 runs to 17 residues. Trimming left V 3 bases short and J 0 bases short, with 17 bases between. CDR3 loop: CASSDPGQPATNYGYTF. As DNA, the CDR3 is TGTGCCAGCAGTGACCCCGGACAGCCCGCGACTAACTATGGCTACACCTTC.

The rearrangement joins TRBV4-1 to TRBJ1-2, with 12 bases that match TRBD1. With V trimmed by 1 base and J by 7 bases, 7 bases remained unmatched. The CDR3 is 16 amino acids. Germline V lookup: CDR1 MGHRA, CDR2 YSYEKL. CDR3 sequence (DNA): TGCGCCAGCAGCCAAGGTCCGGGACAGGGGGCGAGTGGCTACACCTTC. It encodes CASSQGPGQGASGYTF.

The chain couples TRBV4-1 to TRBJ1-5, with D unclear. The CDR3 covers 15 residues. Trimming stripped 1 base from V and 7 bases from J, with 14 bases between. Germline lookup yields CDR1 MGHRA and CDR2 YSYEKL. The CDR3 is CASSQASGERQPQHF. The CDR3 DNA reads as TGCGCCAGCAGCCAAGCTTCGGGTGAGCGGCAGCCCCAGCATTTT.

The CDR3 nucleotides read TGCGCCGGCCATAGCGGGACAGGGGGTCAGGGGATAGATCAGCCCCAGCATTTT. It yields the protein CAGHSGTGGQGIDQPQHF. The chain couples TRBV5-1 to TRBJ1-5; 11 bases align to TRBD1. Germline CDR1 reads SGHRS; CDR2 reads YFSETQ. V was pared by 10 bases and J by 5 bases, with 20 bases of the junction left unmatched. This CDR3 comprises 18 residues.

Turning to this clone: This is likely a read error, given that the CDR3 carries no conserved phenylalanine or tryptophan at its end. Because the CDR3's place on the DNA is in doubt, the DNA is left out and the CDR3 is given as listed by TCRdb. The chain's CDR3 is CASSSTGTGVFVV. The rearrangement joins TRBV11-2 to TRBJ1-1; TRBD1, the table's D call, was not compared with the DNA. In germline, CDR1 is SGHAT, CDR2 FQNNGV. Including both end residues, the CDR3 is 13 amino acids long.

The V and J genes are TRBV5-6 and TRBJ2-5; 10 nucleotides agree with TRBD1. The CDR3 covers 15 residues. CDR1 is SGHDT and CDR2 is YYEEEE in the germline V gene. The V segment lost 2 bases and the J segment 4 bases; nucleotides outside the gene matches: 5. The CDR3 region is CASSFRQGARETQYF. The CDR3 nucleotides are TGTGCCAGCAGCTTCAGACAGGGGGCCCGAGAGACCCAGTACTTC.

The rearrangement uses TRBV6-5 and TRBJ1-4, with D hard to call. Germline V lookup: CDR1 MNHEY, CDR2 SVGAGI. Trimming cost V 6 bases and J 2 bases, with 7 bases left between them. The CDR3 is 13 residues long. The CDR3: CASRHSTNEKLFF. Here the CDR3 DNA reads TGTGCCAGCAGGCACAGTACTAATGAAAAACTGTTTTTT.

The chain links TRBV4-2 to TRBJ1-2, with unresolved D. V lost 1 base and J 8 bases, leaving 11 bases between the germline ends. CDR1 is LGHNA and CDR2 is YNFKEQ in the germline V gene. This CDR3 contains 13 residues. The DNA of the CDR3 is TGTGCCAGCAGCCAAGGAGGAGGTCAAGGCTACACCTTC. Translated: CASSQGGGQGYTF.

The genes are TRBV2 and TRBJ1-1; D unresolved. Germline V gene data show CDR1 as SNHLY and CDR2 as FYNNEI. With 3 bases removed from V and 0 bases from J, the gap between germline ends came to 8 bases. CDR3 size: 14 residues. CDR3 DNA: TGTGCCAGCAGTGAGGTGAGGATGAACACTGAAGCTTTCTTT. It specifies CASSEVRMNTEAFF.

This clone was recorded only once. V gene TRBV5-1 combines with J gene TRBJ2-1; TRBD2 matches 8 bases. J gave up 5 bases and V 1 base, and 5 bases lay outside the gene matches. Germline lookup yields CDR1 SGHRS and CDR2 YFSETQ. The CDR3 runs to 15 residues. The CDR3 reads CASSLISGGDNEQFF. The CDR3 coding sequence is TGCGCCAGCAGCTTGATCAGCGGGGGCGACAATGAGCAGTTCTTC.

The genes are TRBV6-5 and TRBJ1-2; D ambiguous. Germline V gene data show CDR1 as MNHEY and CDR2 as SVGAGI. V lost 6 bases, J lost 2 bases, and 10 bases lay in between. The CDR3 runs to 13 residues. The CDR3 here is CASRVAGNYGYTF. CDR3 DNA sequence: TGTGCCAGCAGAGTGGCAGGAAACTATGGCTACACCTTC.